Presented here are 8 T cell receptor beta chains from one specimen sequenced in a study of blood T cell repertoires in COVID-19. Produced via immunoSEQ multiplex PCR; TCRdb's table is partial and in-frame only. The sample lists 220,000 or so clones; around 90% were seen once. Specimen: PBMCs or T cells enriched from blood (not recorded which). These receptor sequences come from a man aged 30-40 years who had been exposed to COVID-19.

The CDR3 here is CASSEGAPYQPQHF. For the CDR3, the DNA is TGTGCCAGCAGTGAGGGGGCGCCATATCAGCCCCAGCATTTT. The chain links TRBV6-1 to TRBJ1-5; possibly TRBD1 for D (6 bases). The CDR3 runs to 14 residues. The germline CDR1 and CDR2 sequences are MNHNS and SASEGT. Trimming pared 3 bases from V and 5 bases from J, leaving 11 bases between.

The chain recombines TRBV9 with TRBJ2-1; 7 nucleotides agree with TRBD2. Germline loops: CDR1 SGDLS, CDR2 YYNGEE. The CDR3 sequence is 14 residues long. The junction had 11 bases not matched to a gene; V was cut back by 4 bases and J by 10 bases. Here the CDR3 DNA reads TGTGCCAGCAGCCCCCCCCCGGGGGGAGGCGAGCAGTTCTTC. Protein product: CASSPPPGGGEQFF.

V and J are TRBV27 and TRBJ1-1; 7 nucleotides line up with TRBD1. CDR1 MNHEY and CDR2 SMNVEV come from the germline V gene (reference sequence). J lost 0 bases, V lost 6 bases, and 4 bases had no gene match. CDR3 length: 14 residues. The CDR3 nucleotides are TGTGCCAGCAGGTCGACAGGGATGAACACTGAAGCTTTCTTT. Amino acid sequence: CASRSTGMNTEAFF.

The gene calls are TRBV7-6 and TRBJ1-4; maybe TRBD1 (6 bases). CDR3 length: 15 residues. V shed 3 bases and J shed 5 bases, with 13 bases lying between them. Germline lookup yields CDR1 SGHVS and CDR2 FNYEAQ. CDR3 in amino acids: CASSLNRARNEKLFF. CDR3 nucleotide sequence: TGTGCCAGCAGCTTGAACAGGGCGAGGAATGAAAAACTGTTTTTT.

This clone was observed a single time. The rearrangement links TRBV21-1 to TRBJ2-5; the DNA was not compared with TRBD1, the D call given in the table. TRBV21-1 is labeled a pseudogene. The CDR3 contains 17 residues. The DNA for the CDR3 is TGTGCCAGCAGAAAAAGGTCCAGGCCCACTCCCCAAGAGACCCAGTACTTC. Its protein is CASRKRSRPTPQETQYF.

The chain is built from TRBV29-1 and TRBJ2-5, with a possible D match to TRBD2 (5 bases). The ends were cut back, 1 base at V and 4 bases at J, with 7 bases in the middle. This CDR3 comprises 12 residues. Germline V gives CDR1 SQVTM, CDR2 ANQGSEA. The CDR3 sequence is CSVEVGAETQYF. The CDR3 coding sequence is TGCAGCGTTGAAGTGGGAGCAGAGACCCAGTACTTC.

The chain carries TRBV5-1 and TRBJ1-6, with 8 positions matching TRBD1. The V gene's germline CDR1 is SGHRS and CDR2 YFSETQ. The CDR3 runs to 14 residues. With V trimmed by 6 bases and J by 6 bases, 5 bases remained unmatched. This CDR3 reads CASKAGGSNSPLHF. CDR3 nucleotide sequence: TGCGCCAGCAAGGCAGGGGGCAGTAATTCACCCCTCCACTTT.

The chain has TRBV9 and TRBJ2-7; 7 bases match TRBD2. Germline V CDR1 and CDR2: SGDLS, YYNGEE. After removal of 10 bases from V and 2 bases from J, the junction contained 21 bases not matched to a gene. CDR3 length equals 17 residues. CDR3 sequence: CAGWGEGKGLGTYEQYF. For the CDR3, the DNA is TGTGCCGGATGGGGGGAGGGGAAAGGTTTAGGAACCTACGAGCAGTACTTC.